This T cell receptor (beta chain) came from a study of OX40 agonist ivuxolimab in advanced cancers. Overall study context: Age averaged around 54 years (range 23 to 79), and around 78% were male. Whole-study findings and limits: Near-lowest levels of clonal expansion characterized partial responders at 0.1-3.0 mg/kg.

A note on this clone: As yet, its antigen is unknown.

Peripheral blood came from all dose cohorts at three timepoints. TCRdb's table, derived via immunoSEQ multiplex PCR, lists solely in-frame clones and lacks some. There are roughly 100,000 clones in the sample; approximately 90% occur only once, and 0.45% to 0.5% lies in the top ten. This receptor was obtained from an adult with an advanced solid tumor such as melanoma, head and neck, liver or kidney cancer. The specimen comprised CD4+ or CD8+ T cells sorted from blood, sampled in a trial of the OX40 agonist ivuxolimab.

In DNA, the CDR3 is TGTGCCAGCAGCTCACAGGGCAACACCGGGGAGCTGTTTTTT. It yields the protein CASSSQGNTGELFF. The chain has TRBV7-2 and TRBJ2-2, with a possible D match to TRBD1 (6 bases). CDR3 size: 14 residues. With 4 bases removed from V and 2 bases from J, the gap between germline ends came to 8 bases. Germline V lookup: CDR1 SGHTA, CDR2 FQGNSA.